The present entry profiles one T cell receptor beta chain with its context. Its cognate antigen is unknown. The sample originates from a study of cytomegalovirus exposure and HLA in healthy donors. CDR1 is SGHTA, CDR2 FQGTGA, per germline. Trimming removed 4 bases from V and 5 bases from J; junction bases left unmatched: 10. This CDR3 has 16 residues. Study observations and caveats: The classifier reportedly diagnosed cytomegalovirus status with high sensitivity and specificity.

Profiled with immunoSEQ multiplex PCR; TCRdb holds only in-frame clones, not every one. The table has roughly 150,000 clones, around four fifths seen once; the top ten hold under 2.5%. The clonotype was recovered from a man aged 30-40 years in good health and CMV-seropositive. Source material: PBMCs. The J gene is TRBJ2-2, the V gene TRBV7-3; 7 bases are shared with TRBD1. The CDR3 nucleotides are TGTGCCAGCAGCTCCACCGGGACAGTAAAAACCGGGGAGCTGTTTTTT. Translated: CASSSTGTVKTGELFF. The variable domain in full, completed from reference TRBV7-3 and TRBJ2-2, reads GAGVSQTPSNKVTEKGKYVELRCDPISGHTALYWYRQSLGQGPEFLIYFQGTGAADDSGLPNDRFFAVRPEGSVSTLKIQRTERGDSAVYLCASSSTGTVKTGELFFGEGSRLTVL.